This T cell receptor (beta chain) was captured in a study of post-analysis software for immune sequencing data. Broader study findings: The study found TRBV5-6, TRBV5-1 and TRBV20-1 among several TRBV segments more frequent in patients than controls.

Concerning this clonotype: The antigen remains undetermined.

The ends were cut back, 5 bases at V and 9 bases at J, with 17 bases in the middle. CDR3 length: 14 amino acids. Germline-derived CDR1 and CDR2 are SGHTA and FQGNSA. Unique molecular identifiers were built into the TCR beta cDNA libraries. TCRdb independently ran MiXCR on the PCR reads; one entry per CDR3 protein. The sample carries hundreds of thousands of distinct CDR3 sequences, approximately 60% recorded once. The chain recombines TRBV7-2 with TRBJ2-1; D is ambiguous. Sequencing was performed on blood. This clonotype was obtained from a girl aged 2 to 10 with multiple sclerosis. The DNA for the CDR3 is TGTGCCAGCAGCCCCAGCAGTCCAGTGGGTGAGCAGTTCTTC. Encoded protein: CASSPSSPVGEQFF.